Following are 28 T cell receptor beta chains from one sample sequenced in a study of T cell responses to AZD1222 COVID-19 vaccine. The assay was immunoSEQ multiplex PCR, and TCRdb's table has in-frame clones only and misses some. Here the sample spans some 140,000 clones, 91% being singletons. Source: peripheral blood, taken on day 0 of AZD1222 vaccination. Receptors originate from an adult in good health.

V and J are TRBV30 and TRBJ1-2; D gene unclear. Germline-derived CDR1 and CDR2 are GTSNPN and SVGIG (reference sequence). The CDR3 extends over 13 amino acids. Trimming cost V 7 bases and J 6 bases, with 18 bases left between them. The CDR3 loop is CASRPGPTDGYTF. CDR3 DNA: TGTGCCTCCCGGCCCGGGCCTACAGATGGCTACACCTTC.

The chain combines TRBV18 with TRBJ1-5; maybe TRBD1 (5 bases). The germline V gene has CDR1 KGHSH and CDR2 LQKENI. V was pared by 4 bases and J by 4 bases, with 5 bases between. The CDR3 runs 12 residues. The chain's CDR3 is CASSQGNQPQHF. CDR3 nucleotides: TGTGCCAGCTCACAGGGGAATCAGCCCCAGCATTTT.

This sequence joins TRBV28 and TRBJ1-5; a possible D gene is TRBD1 (5 bases). Trimming left V 3 bases short and J 4 bases short, with 22 bases between. The length of the CDR3 is 18 residues. Looked up from germline, CDR1 is MDHEN and CDR2 is SYDVKM. CDR3 nucleotide sequence: TGTGCCAGCAGTTTTTGGGCGGAGCAGGACACTAATAATCAGCCCCAGCATTTT. It translates to CASSFWAEQDTNNQPQHF.

V gene TRBV6-5 combines with J gene TRBJ2-5, with D perhaps matching TRBD2 (6 bases). Germline V gives CDR1 MNHEY, CDR2 SVGAGI. The V end lost 4 bases, the J end lost 5 bases, and 14 bases lay between the germline ends. There are 14 residues in the CDR3. In nucleotides, the CDR3 is TGTGCCAGCAGTTTCGGACCTGGGAGGGAGACCCAGTACTTC. Its translation is CASSFGPGRETQYF.

The chain recombines TRBV2 with TRBJ2-3, with D perhaps matching TRBD1 (6 bases). Germline CDR1 reads SNHLY; CDR2 reads FYNNEI. The V and J ends lost 9 bases and 3 bases respectively, with 13 bases between them. The CDR3 is 13 residues long. The CDR3 reads CASTGLNTDTQYF. CDR3 in DNA: TGTGCCAGTACAGGGTTAAATACAGATACGCAGTATTTT.

A single count supports this clone. The rearrangement uses TRBV6-2 or TRBV6-3 and TRBJ2-1; TRBD1 matches 12 bases. This CDR3 region has 15 residues. Trimming removed 6 bases from V and 7 bases from J; junction bases left unmatched: 7. Germline lookup yields CDR1 MNHEY and CDR2 SVGEGT. CDR3 sequence: CASSSGTGGVNEQFF. CDR3 coding DNA: TGTGCCAGCAGCTCCGGGACAGGGGGCGTGAATGAGCAGTTCTTC.

J is TRBJ1-5 and V is TRBV12-3 or TRBV12-4; D gene ambiguous. This CDR3 is 13 amino acids long. Trimming cost V 2 bases and J 4 bases, with 6 bases left between them. CDR3 nucleotide sequence: TGTGCCAGCAGTTTACCTGTAAATCAGCCCCAGCATTTT. This translates into CASSLPVNQPQHF.

This chain uses TRBV9 with TRBJ1-6; D ambiguous. This CDR3 contains 13 residues. Trimming pared 0 bases from V and 13 bases from J, leaving 11 bases between. Per germline, CDR1 SGDLS and CDR2 YYNGEE. This CDR3 is CASSVVDRIPLHF. For the CDR3, the DNA is TGTGCCAGCAGCGTAGTGGACCGGATTCCCCTCCACTTT.

The chain recombines TRBV7-3 with TRBJ2-5, with 10 positions matching TRBD2. V shed 5 bases and J 5 bases; nucleotides not matched to a gene: 14. Germline assignment: CDR1 SGHTA and CDR2 FQGTGA. This CDR3 is built from 17 residues. CDR3 sequence: CASSLIPSGRAGETQYF. The CDR3 DNA reads as TGTGCCAGCAGCCTCATCCCCAGCGGGAGGGCGGGGGAGACCCAGTACTTC.

The V and J genes are TRBV27 and TRBJ1-2, with TRBD1 identical over 7 bases. The CDR3 loop spans 13 amino acids. Germline V gives CDR1 MNHEY, CDR2 SMNVEV (reference sequence). With V trimmed by 5 bases and J by 4 bases, 4 bases remained unmatched. CDR3 nucleotide sequence: TGTGCCAGCAGTCCGGGACAGATCTATGGCTACACCTTC. Its translation is CASSPGQIYGYTF.

The chain links TRBV5-1 to TRBJ2-7; D perhaps matches TRBD2 (5 bases). In germline, CDR1 is SGHRS, CDR2 YFSETQ. CDR3 length equals 15 residues. V gave up 0 bases and J gave up 5 bases, with 15 bases separating them. CDR3 protein: CASSLDRGVGNEQYF. The CDR3 bases are TGCGCCAGCAGCTTGGACAGAGGAGTCGGGAACGAGCAGTACTTC.

The rearrangement joins TRBV5-5 to TRBJ1-1, with D perhaps TRBD1 (5 bases). The germline V gene has CDR1 SGHKS and CDR2 YYEKEE (reference sequence). This CDR3 contains 15 residues. V was trimmed by 4 bases and J by 0 bases, leaving 13 bases between them. This chain's CDR3 is CASSPREGLNTEAFF. CDR3 nucleotide sequence: TGTGCCAGCAGCCCCAGGGAGGGCTTGAACACTGAAGCTTTCTTT.

V and J are TRBV6-1 and TRBJ2-1; the match to TRBD1 covers 9 bases. CDR3 length: 14 residues. Germline V gene data show CDR1 as MNHNS and CDR2 as SASEGT. V shed 2 bases, J shed 8 bases, and the junction held 4 bases outside the gene matches. This CDR3 reads CASSEPDRGDEQFF. Written as DNA, the CDR3 is TGTGCCAGCAGTGAACCGGACAGGGGCGATGAGCAGTTCTTC.

This chain joins TRBV4-1 and TRBJ2-6; D gene unclear. The CDR3 length is 16 residues. Per the germline V gene, CDR1 is MGHRA and CDR2 is YSYEKL. Trimming cost V 2 bases and J 0 bases, with 8 bases left between them. CDR3 bases: TGCGCCAGCAGCCAATCCGAAAACTCTGGGGCCAACGTCCTGACTTTC. Protein sequence: CASSQSENSGANVLTF.

The gene calls are TRBV9 and TRBJ2-1; either TRBD1 or TRBD2 may supply D (5 bases each). CDR3 length equals 15 residues. In germline, CDR1 is SGDLS, CDR2 YYNGEE. The V and J ends lost 4 bases and 8 bases respectively, with 19 bases between them. For the CDR3, the DNA is TGTGCCAGCAGCCCGAGGGGTGTAACTGGTGATGAGCAGTTCTTC. This codes for CASSPRGVTGDEQFF.

The V gene is TRBV2, the J gene TRBJ2-4, with D uncertain. The CDR3 spans 14 residues. The germline CDR1 and CDR2 sequences are SNHLY and FYNNEI. V lost 4 bases to trimming and J lost 1 base, with 8 bases between them. The CDR3 DNA reads as TGTGCCAGCAGTGCAGGTTCGGCCAAAAACATTCAGTACTTC. Amino acid sequence: CASSAGSAKNIQYF.

The rearrangement uses TRBV4-1 and TRBJ1-4, with D uncertain. The germline V and J ends were trimmed by 3 bases and 7 bases, with 15 bases remaining between them. The CDR3 covers 15 residues. Looked up from germline, CDR1 is MGHRA and CDR2 is YSYEKL. The CDR3 loop is CASSHLHTVGEKLFF. CDR3 coding DNA: TGCGCCAGCAGCCACCTACACACGGTGGGTGAAAAACTGTTTTTT.

The J gene is TRBJ2-4, the V gene TRBV7-6; 7 nucleotides align to TRBD1. V gave up 1 base and J gave up 8 bases; unmatched junction bases: 14. This CDR3 spans 17 amino acids. Germline CDR1 reads SGHVS; CDR2 reads FNYEAQ. CDR3 protein: CASSLGPGAGGMDIQYF. CDR3 bases: TGTGCCAGCAGCTTAGGCCCTGGGGCAGGGGGAATGGACATTCAGTACTTC.

This chain connects TRBV5-1 to TRBJ2-7; 7 nucleotides match TRBD2. This CDR3 is built from 15 residues. The junction had 8 bases not matched to a gene; V was cut back by 3 bases and J by 2 bases. CDR1 is SGHRS and CDR2 is YFSETQ in the germline V gene. CDR3 in DNA: TGCGCCAGCAGCTCGTCGGCTAGCGGTACCTACGAGCAGTACTTC. This gives the protein CASSSSASGTYEQYF.

The chain joins TRBV5-1 to TRBJ2-3; D may be TRBD1 (6 bases). Germline CDR1 reads SGHRS; CDR2 reads YFSETQ. The CDR3 is 14 residues long. V was cut by 4 bases and J by 2 bases, with 11 bases left in between. CDR3: CASSGDTLTDTQYF. The CDR3 DNA sequence: TGCGCCAGCAGCGGGGACACCCTCACAGATACGCAGTATTTT.

V usage is TRBV12-3 or TRBV12-4 and J usage is TRBJ2-1; D unresolved. This CDR3 comprises 11 residues. The ends were cut back, 10 bases at V and 6 bases at J, with 10 bases in the middle. The chain's CDR3 is CATAQVNEQFF. CDR3 DNA: TGTGCCACCGCCCAGGTCAATGAGCAGTTCTTC.

The chain combines TRBV11-1 with TRBJ2-3, with D perhaps matching TRBD1 (5 bases). CDR3 length: 13 amino acids. V was pared by 3 bases and J by 3 bases, with 7 bases between. Germline CDR1 and CDR2: SGHAT and FQDESV (reference sequence). The CDR3 DNA reads TGTGCCAGCAGCTTCCCAGGGACAGATACGCAGTATTTT. It is translated as CASSFPGTDTQYF.

The genes are TRBV7-3 and TRBJ2-1, with 12 nucleotides matching TRBD2. In germline, CDR1 is SGHTA, CDR2 FQGTGA. The CDR3 extends over 14 amino acids. Trimming removed 8 bases from V and 8 bases from J; junction bases left unmatched: 7. CDR3 coding DNA: TGTGCCAGCTCGATGACTAGCGGGAGCGATGAGCAGTTCTTC. Translation gives CASSMTSGSDEQFF.

This chain joins TRBV5-8 and TRBJ2-6, with no clear D. V lost 7 bases and J lost 1, with 9 bases in between. The CDR3 loop spans 14 amino acids. The V gene's germline CDR1 is SGHTS and CDR2 YDEGEE. CDR3 in amino acids: CASGSGSGANVLTF. CDR3 sequence (DNA): TGTGCCAGCGGATCCGGGTCTGGGGCCAACGTCCTGACTTTC.

Worth noting for this clone: The sample contains more than one DNA sequence encoding this CDR3. This sequence joins TRBV28 and TRBJ1-2, with D unresolved. Germline CDR1 MDHEN, CDR2 SYDVKM. The CDR3 totals 12 residues. V was clipped by 6 bases and J by 4 bases, with 9 bases between them. CDR3 sequence reads: CASRPGGYGYTF. The CDR3 DNA reads TGTGCCAGCAGGCCGGGCGGCTATGGCTACACCTTC.

The chain is built from TRBV7-6 and TRBJ2-1, with D unresolved. The CDR3 sequence is 14 residues long. The ends were cut back, 1 base at V and 6 bases at J, with 10 bases in the middle. Germline V gene data show CDR1 as SGHVS and CDR2 as FNYEAQ. This CDR3 reads CASSLESSANEQFF. The DNA of the CDR3 is TGTGCCAGCAGCTTAGAGTCGAGCGCCAATGAGCAGTTCTTC. Together with reference TRBV7-6 and TRBJ2-1, the CDR3 gives the full variable domain: GAGVSQSPRYKVTKRGQDVALRCDPISGHVSLYWYRQALGQGPEFLTYFNYEAQQDKSGLPNDRFSAERPEGSISTLTIQRTEQRDSAMYRCASSLESSANEQFFGPGTRLTVL.

This sequence joins TRBV25-1 and TRBJ1-2, with D possibly TRBD1 on 6 matching bases. CDR1 and CDR2 from the germline V gene are MGHDK and SYGVNS. V lost 6 bases and J lost 7, with 18 bases in between. The CDR3 runs to 14 residues. The CDR3 bases are TGTGCCAGCAGGGGGGACACTCTCAAGGGTGGCTACACCTTC. It translates to CASRGDTLKGGYTF.

The gene calls are TRBV2 and TRBJ2-2; TRBD2 agrees at 8 bases. CDR1 SNHLY and CDR2 FYNNEI come from the germline V gene. V shed 7 bases, J shed 0 bases, and the junction held 10 bases outside the gene matches. The CDR3 consists of 17 residues. CDR3 nucleotides: TGTGCCAGCACACTAGCGGCTATTCGCGCGAACACCGGGGAGCTGTTTTTT. It specifies CASTLAAIRANTGELFF.